These T cell receptor beta chains were read from a single sample in a study of vaccination effects on CD4 cells after COVID-19. Only in-frame clones appear in the TCRdb table, and some are missing; sequencing was by immunoSEQ multiplex PCR. The table shows under 35,000 clones, with just over 70% occurring only once. No antigen has been identified for these receptors. The sequences come from CD4+ T cells from PBMCs cultured with a peptide pool, collected before COVID-19 vaccination. These receptors came from a human donor who had a prior SARS-CoV-2 infection. Each CDR3 is given with its conserved first and last residue. A D gene is named only where the DNA matches it firmly. Size tells how often a clone was seen (once, few, many) or the class of an expanded clone, and some rows leave it out.

j_call: TRBJ2-1
v_call: TRBV27
d_call: TRBD2
clone_size: -
cdr3_aa: CASSSTSGPYNEQFF
cdr3_nt: TGTGCCAGCAGTTCCACTAGCGGTCCTTACAATGAGCAGTTCTTC

j_call: TRBJ2-1
v_call: TRBV24-1
d_call: -
clone_size: few
cdr3_aa: CATSDTGAYNEQFF
cdr3_nt: TGTGCCACCAGTGACACCGGGGCCTACAATGAGCAGTTCTTC

j_call: TRBJ2-1
v_call: TRBV10-3
d_call: -
clone_size: -
cdr3_aa: CAISEPAGPAPNEQFF
cdr3_nt: TGTGCCATCAGTGAGCCTGCGGGGCCTGCCCCCAATGAGCAGTTCTTC

j_call: TRBJ2-5
v_call: TRBV7-7
d_call: -
clone_size: few
cdr3_aa: CASSSSPGETQYF
cdr3_nt: TGTGCTAGCAGCTCCTCCCCGGGGGAGACCCAGTACTTC

j_call: TRBJ2-2
v_call: TRBV7-6
d_call: -
clone_size: -
cdr3_aa: CASSPEKSWVGKYTGELFF
cdr3_nt: TGTGCCAGCAGCCCAGAGAAGAGCTGGGTAGGGAAATACACCGGGGAGCTGTTTTTT

j_call: TRBJ2-2
v_call: TRBV9
d_call: TRBD2
clone_size: -
cdr3_aa: CASSVFTSGSITGELFF
cdr3_nt: TGTGCCAGCAGCGTATTTACTAGCGGGAGTATCACCGGGGAGCTGTTTTTT

j_call: TRBJ2-7
v_call: TRBV21-1
d_call: -
clone_size: -
cdr3_aa: CASSKGGAYEQYF
cdr3_nt: TGTGCCAGCAGCAAAGGGGGGGCCTACGAGCAGTACTTC

j_call: TRBJ1-6
v_call: TRBV2
d_call: -
clone_size: few
cdr3_aa: CARQTTRGAGNSPLHF
cdr3_nt: TGTGCCAGGCAGACTACCAGGGGTGCTGGTAATTCACCCCTCCACTTT

j_call: TRBJ1-4
v_call: TRBV5-6
d_call: -
clone_size: few
cdr3_aa: CASSSTVGGPPEKLFF
cdr3_nt: TGTGCCAGCAGCTCGACCGTGGGGGGCCCTCCGGAAAAACTGTTTTTT

j_call: TRBJ2-5
v_call: TRBV4-1
d_call: TRBD2
clone_size: -
cdr3_aa: CASSRQGAGGPSETQYF
cdr3_nt: TGCGCCAGCAGCCGACAGGGAGCGGGAGGGCCCTCGGAGACCCAGTACTTC

j_call: TRBJ2-1
v_call: TRBV5-1
d_call: TRBD1
clone_size: -
cdr3_aa: CASSLQGPSSYNEQFF
cdr3_nt: TGCGCCAGCAGCTTACAGGGGCCGAGCTCCTACAATGAGCAGTTCTTC

j_call: TRBJ2-2
v_call: TRBV18
d_call: -
clone_size: -
cdr3_aa: CASSPRENTGELFF
cdr3_nt: TGTGCCAGCTCACCCCGGGAGAACACCGGGGAGCTGTTTTTT

j_call: TRBJ2-3
v_call: TRBV12-3/TRBV12-4
d_call: -
clone_size: once
cdr3_aa: CASSLVRWDTQYF
cdr3_nt: TGTGCCAGCAGTTTAGTAAGGTGGGATACGCAGTATTTT

j_call: TRBJ1-6
v_call: TRBV2
d_call: -
clone_size: -
cdr3_aa: CASSRVGGNNSPLHF
cdr3_nt: TGTGCCAGCAGTAGGGTGGGGGGAAATAATTCACCCCTCCACTTT

j_call: TRBJ2-7
v_call: TRBV6-4
d_call: TRBD1
clone_size: -
cdr3_aa: CASSQPGQDYEQYF
cdr3_nt: TGTGCCAGCAGCCAGCCGGGACAGGACTACGAGCAGTACTTC

j_call: TRBJ2-2
v_call: TRBV5-1
d_call: -
clone_size: -
cdr3_aa: CASSLASGSGELFF
cdr3_nt: TGCGCCAGCAGCTTGGCCTCGGGGAGCGGGGAGCTGTTTTTT

j_call: TRBJ2-1
v_call: TRBV4-2
d_call: TRBD2
clone_size: once
cdr3_aa: CASTPRSGGRNEQFF
cdr3_nt: TGTGCCAGCACCCCGCGAAGCGGGGGTCGCAATGAGCAGTTCTTC

j_call: TRBJ1-2
v_call: TRBV19
d_call: TRBD1
clone_size: -
cdr3_aa: CASSRRQGSYGYTF
cdr3_nt: TGTGCCAGTAGTAGGAGACAGGGAAGTTATGGCTACACCTTC

j_call: TRBJ2-6
v_call: TRBV24-1
d_call: TRBD1
clone_size: few
cdr3_aa: CATSEHGTGEANVLTF
cdr3_nt: TGTGCCACCAGTGAGCATGGGACAGGGGAGGCCAACGTCCTGACTTTC

j_call: TRBJ2-7
v_call: TRBV11-2
d_call: -
clone_size: -
cdr3_aa: CASSPDRFYEQYF
cdr3_nt: TGTGCCAGCAGCCCGGACAGATTCTACGAGCAGTACTTC

j_call: TRBJ2-2
v_call: TRBV11-2
d_call: -
clone_size: once
cdr3_aa: CASSLVVGNTGELFF
cdr3_nt: TGTGCCAGCAGCTTAGTAGTAGGGAACACCGGGGAGCTGTTTTTT

j_call: TRBJ2-1
v_call: TRBV24-1
d_call: TRBD1
clone_size: -
cdr3_aa: CATSDHDRGSYNEQFF
cdr3_nt: TGTGCCACCAGTGATCATGACAGGGGATCCTACAATGAGCAGTTCTTC

j_call: TRBJ2-3
v_call: TRBV10-3
d_call: TRBD1
clone_size: -
cdr3_aa: CAISATGSDTDTQYF
cdr3_nt: TGTGCCATCAGTGCGACAGGGAGTGACACAGATACGCAGTATTTT

j_call: TRBJ1-2
v_call: TRBV7-3
d_call: -
clone_size: few
cdr3_aa: CASSPQGQTNYGYTF
cdr3_nt: TGTGCCAGCAGCCCCCAAGGACAAACTAACTATGGCTACACCTTC

j_call: TRBJ2-3
v_call: TRBV30
d_call: -
clone_size: -
cdr3_aa: CAINPGLNTDTQYF
cdr3_nt: TGTGCCATCAACCCGGGACTTAACACAGATACGCAGTATTTT

j_call: TRBJ1-3
v_call: TRBV23-1
d_call: -
clone_size: -
cdr3_aa: CASSQKLTRESGNTIYF
cdr3_nt: TGCGCCAGCAGTCAAAAGCTCACTCGGGAGTCTGGAAACACCATATATTTT

j_call: TRBJ2-2
v_call: TRBV5-1
d_call: -
clone_size: -
cdr3_aa: CASSFSGTATGELFF
cdr3_nt: TGCGCCAGCAGCTTCTCGGGCACCGCCACCGGGGAGCTGTTTTTT

j_call: TRBJ2-5
v_call: TRBV29-1
d_call: -
clone_size: -
cdr3_aa: CSVDQFGARETQYF
cdr3_nt: TGCAGCGTTGATCAGTTCGGGGCGAGAGAGACCCAGTACTTC

j_call: TRBJ1-1
v_call: TRBV4-3
d_call: -
clone_size: -
cdr3_aa: CASSQDVTGYTEAFF
cdr3_nt: TGCGCCAGCAGCCAAGATGTAACAGGGTACACTGAAGCTTTCTTT

j_call: TRBJ2-7
v_call: TRBV6-2/TRBV6-3
d_call: -
clone_size: once
cdr3_aa: CASSYSGAARAVYEQYF
cdr3_nt: TGTGCCAGCAGTTACTCAGGGGCCGCCCGAGCCGTTTACGAGCAGTACTTC

j_call: TRBJ1-5
v_call: TRBV12-3/TRBV12-4
d_call: -
clone_size: -
cdr3_aa: CASSLGEGQPQHF
cdr3_nt: TGTGCCAGCAGTTTGGGGGAAGGGCAGCCCCAGCATTTT

j_call: TRBJ2-5
v_call: TRBV5-1
d_call: -
clone_size: -
cdr3_aa: CASSLYQQETQYF
cdr3_nt: TGCGCCAGCAGCTTGTATCAGCAAGAGACCCAGTACTTC